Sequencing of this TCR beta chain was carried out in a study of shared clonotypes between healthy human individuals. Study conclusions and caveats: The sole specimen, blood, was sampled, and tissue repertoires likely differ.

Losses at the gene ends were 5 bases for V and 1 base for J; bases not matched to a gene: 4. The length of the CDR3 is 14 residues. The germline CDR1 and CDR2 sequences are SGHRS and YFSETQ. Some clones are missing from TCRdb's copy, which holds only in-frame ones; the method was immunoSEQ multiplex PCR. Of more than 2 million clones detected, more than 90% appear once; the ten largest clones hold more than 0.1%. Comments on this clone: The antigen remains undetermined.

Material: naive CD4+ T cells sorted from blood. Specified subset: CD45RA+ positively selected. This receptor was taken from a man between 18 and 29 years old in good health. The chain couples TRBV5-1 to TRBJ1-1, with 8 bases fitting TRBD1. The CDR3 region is CASRRGQENTEAFF. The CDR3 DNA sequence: TGCGCCAGCAGGAGGGGACAGGAGAACACTGAAGCTTTCTTT.